This T cell receptor beta chain was identified during a study of T cells expressing NK-cell markers. General study findings and limits: NKG2C+ dominant clonotype frequencies in over 5 donors were about 1.0-7.5% of CD8+ T cells.

TCRdb re-called the 5' RACE reads; every CDR3 protein appears as one record, without DNA. The sample holds some 500,000 distinct CDR3 sequences. Comments on this clonotype: Its matching antigen is unknown.

Germline assignment: CDR1 SGHRS and CDR2 YFSETQ. CDR3 size: 15 residues. The chain employs TRBV5-1 and TRBJ2-3; lacking DNA, the TRBD1 call made by TCRdb goes unchecked. This receptor was identified in a woman in her forties or fifties in good health. The specimen was blood T cells: a sorted CD56 or NKG2C T cell subset, CD4+ or CD8+ T cells, or bulk PBMC T cells (not recorded which). The CDR3 loop is CASSLGQGLTDTQYF.